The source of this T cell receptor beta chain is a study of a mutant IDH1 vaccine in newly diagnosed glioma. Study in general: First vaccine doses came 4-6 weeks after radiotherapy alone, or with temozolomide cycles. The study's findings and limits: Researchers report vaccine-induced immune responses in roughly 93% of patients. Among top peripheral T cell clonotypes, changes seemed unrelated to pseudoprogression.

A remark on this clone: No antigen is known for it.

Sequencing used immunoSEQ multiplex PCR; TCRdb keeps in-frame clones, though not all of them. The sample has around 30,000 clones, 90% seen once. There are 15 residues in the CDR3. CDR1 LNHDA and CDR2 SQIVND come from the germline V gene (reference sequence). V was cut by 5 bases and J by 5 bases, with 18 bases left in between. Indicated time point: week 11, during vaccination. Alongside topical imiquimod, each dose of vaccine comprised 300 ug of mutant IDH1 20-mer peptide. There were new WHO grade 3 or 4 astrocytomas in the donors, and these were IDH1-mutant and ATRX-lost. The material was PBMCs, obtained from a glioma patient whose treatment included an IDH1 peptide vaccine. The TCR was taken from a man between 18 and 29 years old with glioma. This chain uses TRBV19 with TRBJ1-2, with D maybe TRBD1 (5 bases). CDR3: CASSPGPGGVYGYTF. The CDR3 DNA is TGTGCCAGTAGTCCGGGACCCGGAGGGGTATATGGCTACACCTTC.